The 29 T cell receptor beta chains listed next were all sequenced from one sample in a study of blood T cell repertoires in COVID-19. Produced via immunoSEQ multiplex PCR; TCRdb's table is partial and in-frame only. The sample comprises under 80,000 clones, 88% of which are singletons, and about 1.4% rests with the top ten. The sample consisted of peripheral blood. These TCRs come from a human donor in a cohort sampled during active COVID-19.

The chain is built from TRBV7-9 and TRBJ2-3; 12 bases are shared with TRBD2. This CDR3 contains 15 residues. V lost 5 bases to trimming and J lost 6 bases; unmatched junction nucleotides: 6. Germline V lookup: CDR1 SEHNR, CDR2 FQNEAQ (reference sequence). DNA for the CDR3: TGTGCCAGCAGCCCATGGACTAGCGGGATGGATACGCAGTATTTT. Translated, it gives CASSPWTSGMDTQYF.

The chain combines TRBV5-1 with TRBJ2-1; D is undetermined. CDR1 is SGHRS and CDR2 is YFSETQ in the germline V gene. The V and J ends lost 0 bases and 5 bases respectively, with 9 bases between them. The CDR3 spans 14 residues. In DNA form, the CDR3 reads TGCGCCAGCAGCTTGGGGGCGCCCGACAATGAGCAGTTCTTC. Translating gives CASSLGAPDNEQFF.

The V call is TRBV5-8, the J call TRBJ2-7; TRBD2 matches at 9 bases. V shed 6 bases, J shed 5 bases, and the junction held 6 bases outside the gene matches. The germline V gene encodes CDR1 SGHTS and CDR2 YDEGEE. This CDR3 contains 13 residues. Written as DNA, the CDR3 is TGTGCCAGCAAAGGCGGGAGGGCCGACGAGCAGTACGTC. It codes for CASKGGRADEQYV.

The chain combines TRBV27 with TRBJ2-7; 11 nucleotides line up with TRBD1. The CDR3 is 11 residues long. Germline V gene lookup returns CDR1 MNHEY and CDR2 SMNVEV (reference sequence). J gave up 11 bases and V 8 bases, and 5 bases lay outside the gene matches. CDR3 sequence: CASRWTGGEYF. CDR3 DNA: TGTGCCAGCCGTTGGACAGGGGGCGAGTACTTC.

This chain joins TRBV19 and TRBJ2-7; 7 bases map to TRBD2. V was pared by 5 bases and J by 1 base, with 5 bases of the junction left unmatched. Per the germline V gene, CDR1 is LNHDA and CDR2 is SQIVND (reference sequence). The CDR3 covers 14 residues. CDR3 sequence: CASSGASGSYEQYF. Written as DNA, the CDR3 is TGTGCCAGTAGTGGGGCTAGCGGTTCCTACGAGCAGTACTTC.

This rearrangement joins TRBV14 to TRBJ2-3; D may be TRBD2 (6 bases). The CDR3 contains 16 residues. V was pared by 0 bases and J by 0 bases, with 10 bases between. Per the germline V gene, CDR1 is SGHDN and CDR2 is FVKESK. In DNA form, the CDR3 reads TGTGCCAGCAGCCAAGATCTAGCGACTAGCACAGATACGCAGTATTTT. This encodes CASSQDLATSTDTQYF. Full variable domain (remainder filled in from reference TRBV14 and TRBJ2-3): EAGVTQFPSHSVIEKGQTVTLRCDPISGHDNLYWYRRVMGKEIKFLLHFVKESKQDESGMPNNRFLAERTGGTYSTLKVQPAELEDSGVYFCASSQDLATSTDTQYFGPGTRLTVL.

The V gene is TRBV2, the J gene TRBJ2-1, with 11 positions matching TRBD2. CDR1 is SNHLY and CDR2 is FYNNEI in the germline V gene. V lost 4 bases, J lost 2 bases, and 4 bases stayed unmatched. This CDR3 is 16 amino acids long. The CDR3 DNA follows: TGTGCCAGCAGTGCGCTAGCGGGAGGAACCTACAATGAGCAGTTCTTC. Translation gives CASSALAGGTYNEQFF.

The chain combines TRBV3-1 (or the pseudogene TRBV3-2) with TRBJ2-1; the match to TRBD2 covers 15 bases. The CDR3 is made up of 16 amino acids. V was clipped by 2 bases and J by 6 bases; unmatched bases: 2. Germline loops: CDR1 LGHDT, CDR2 YNNKEL (reference sequence). CDR3 DNA sequence: TGTGCCAGCAGCCAAATGGGACTAGCGGGAGGCAATGAGCAGTTCTTC. Translation: CASSQMGLAGGNEQFF.

The J gene is TRBJ2-1, the V gene TRBV6-5, with 8 bases aligning to TRBD2. The length of the CDR3 is 11 residues. Germline assignment: CDR1 MNHEY and CDR2 SVGAGI. After removal of 5 bases from V and 16 bases from J, the junction contained 7 bases not matched to a gene. The CDR3 loop is CASSHGGAGFF. CDR3 DNA: TGTGCCAGCAGTCACGGGGGGGCGGGATTCTTC.

V gene TRBV28 combines with J gene TRBJ2-3, with D unresolved. The CDR3 has 13 amino acids. The V gene's germline CDR1 is MDHEN and CDR2 SYDVKM. Trimming pared 5 bases from V and 0 bases from J, leaving 6 bases between. CDR3 DNA: TGTGCCAGCAGTCGTCTAAGCACAGATACGCAGTATTTT. Amino acids: CASSRLSTDTQYF.

The DNA of the CDR3 is TGTGCCAGCAGTTTCAAAGAGACCCAGTACTTC. Translating gives CASSFKETQYF. The chain employs TRBV12-3 or TRBV12-4 and TRBJ2-5; D is unresolved. V was shortened by 3 bases and J by 3 bases, with 2 bases between the two germline ends. This CDR3 has 11 amino acids.

The rearrangement joins TRBV28 to TRBJ2-3, with D tentatively TRBD1 (6 bases). V was shortened by 6 bases and J by 2 bases, with 12 bases between the two germline ends. The germline gives CDR1 MDHEN, CDR2 SYDVKM. The CDR3 is 14 residues long. The CDR3 region is CASSGTPNTDTQYF. The CDR3 DNA sequence: TGTGCCAGCAGCGGGACACCGAACACAGATACGCAGTATTTT.

The gene calls are TRBV10-3 and TRBJ2-5; D is undetermined. CDR3 length: 13 residues. From germline, CDR1 is ENHRY and CDR2 SYGVKD. Deletions cut 4 bases from V and 5 bases from J, with 11 bases between. The CDR3 DNA is TGTGCCATCAGTGTGGCGCGGTTGGAGACCCAGTACTTC. It encodes CAISVARLETQYF.

The rearrangement links TRBV2 to TRBJ1-2, with TRBD1 identical over 8 bases. The CDR3 spans 14 residues. Germline CDR1 is SNHLY and CDR2 is FYNNEI. J was trimmed by 7 bases and V by 4 bases; bases with no gene match: 8. CDR3 nucleotide sequence: TGTGCCAGCAGTGCAAGCAGACAGGGGCCTGGCTACACCTTC. Protein sequence: CASSASRQGPGYTF.

Remarks on this clone: A junction end diverges from the germline sequence, so it may reflect a read error. J is TRBJ1-4 and V is TRBV7-2, with 8 bases lining up with TRBD1. The CDR3 loop spans 14 amino acids. Per the germline V gene, CDR1 is SGHTA and CDR2 is FQGNSA. CDR3 sequence reads: CASRGDRGNEKLFF. Here the CDR3 DNA reads TGTGCGAGCAGGGGAGACAGGGGTAACGAAAAACTGTTTTTT.

The chain links TRBV28 to TRBJ1-1; a weak D match, TRBD1 (5 bases). Germline CDR1 MDHEN, CDR2 SYDVKM. Deletions cut 4 bases from V and 5 bases from J, with 11 bases between. This CDR3 is 13 amino acids long. The CDR3 region is CASSSLGGTEAFF. The CDR3 bases are TGTGCCAGCAGTTCGCTGGGGGGGACTGAAGCTTTCTTT.

The rearrangement joins TRBV19 to TRBJ2-3; 10 nucleotides agree with TRBD2. V shed 3 bases and J 4 bases; nucleotides not matched to a gene: 10. This CDR3 has 17 amino acids. CDR1 is LNHDA, CDR2 SQIVND, per germline (reference sequence). The CDR3 DNA sequence: TGTGCCAGTAGTATGGAGTCTAGCGGGAGAGTTGCAGATACGCAGTATTTT. Its translation is CASSMESSGRVADTQYF.

V usage is TRBV28 and J usage is TRBJ1-3, with no clear D. Germline CDR1 is MDHEN and CDR2 is SYDVKM. V lost 2 bases, J lost 0 bases, and 8 bases lay in between. The CDR3 length is 15 residues. CDR3 protein: CASSLGQVSGNTIYF. CDR3 nucleotides: TGTGCCAGCAGTTTAGGGCAGGTCTCTGGAAACACCATATATTTT.

The chain combines TRBV3-1 (or the pseudogene TRBV3-2) with TRBJ1-2; D gene uncertain. The CDR3 is 14 residues long. Germline V gives CDR1 LGHDT, CDR2 YNNKEL (reference sequence). V lost 4 bases to trimming and J lost 2 bases, with 11 bases between them. In nucleotides, the CDR3 is TGTGCCAGCAGCCGGGGAGGTTCCAACTATGGCTACACCTTC. Its protein is CASSRGGSNYGYTF.

The chain uses TRBV27 and TRBJ2-7; 9 nucleotides line up with TRBD1. The J segment lost 6 bases and the V segment lost 6 bases, leaving 6 bases of the junction unmatched. Per the germline V gene, CDR1 is MNHEY and CDR2 is SMNVEV (reference sequence). The CDR3 is made up of 13 amino acids. CDR3 coding DNA: TGTGCCAGCAGCGGGACAGGGTCGCTCGAGCAGTACGTC. This encodes CASSGTGSLEQYV.

The CDR3 sequence: CASSEQSVYGYTF. CDR3 coding DNA: TGTGCCAGCAGTGAGCAGTCCGTTTATGGCTACACCTTC. The V call is TRBV2, the J call TRBJ1-2; D is ambiguous. The CDR3 spans 13 residues. The germline V gene encodes CDR1 SNHLY and CDR2 FYNNEI. V was shortened by 3 bases and J by 5 bases, with 10 bases between the two germline ends.

This chain uses TRBV7-2 with TRBJ1-3, with 7 bases fitting TRBD1. The ends lost 1 base at V and 7 bases at J; junction bases unmatched: 4. The CDR3 spans 14 residues. Germline CDR1 and CDR2: SGHTA and FQGNSA. CDR3 protein: CASSLEGGKNTIYF. In DNA, the CDR3 is TGTGCCAGCAGCTTAGAAGGGGGCAAGAACACCATATATTTT.

This chain uses TRBV2 with TRBJ1-2; D perhaps matches TRBD1 (5 bases). Germline lookup yields CDR1 SNHLY and CDR2 FYNNEI. This CDR3 has 14 amino acids. The V end was cut by 3 bases, the J end by 4 bases, with 12 bases between. CDR3 nucleotide sequence: TGTGCCAGCAGTGAGAGACAGAGTTCCTATGGCTACACCTTC. Protein: CASSERQSSYGYTF.

The chain recombines TRBV19 with TRBJ2-5, with 13 bases identical to TRBD2. V dropped 1 base and J dropped 5; count of bases not matched to a gene: 19. This CDR3 is built from 21 residues. Germline CDR1 reads LNHDA; CDR2 reads SQIVND (reference sequence). Here the CDR3 reads CASSIAGTTPGLAGPRETQYF. The CDR3 DNA reads as TGTGCCAGTAGTATAGCCGGAACAACCCCGGGACTAGCGGGACCTCGGGAGACCCAGTACTTC. Full variable domain (remainder filled in from reference TRBV19 and TRBJ2-5): DGGITQSPKYLFRKEGQNVTLSCEQNLNHDAMYWYRQDPGQGLRLIYYSQIVNDFQKGDIAEGYSVSREKKESFPLTVTSAQKNPTAFYLCASSIAGTTPGLAGPRETQYFGPGTRLLVL.

The rearrangement uses TRBV5-1 and TRBJ2-5, with TRBD2 matching over 10 bases. The CDR3 extends over 15 amino acids. V was pared by 4 bases and J by 1 base, with 4 bases of the junction left unmatched. CDR1 and CDR2 from the germline V gene are SGHRS and YFSETQ. CDR3 coding DNA: TGCGCCAGCAGCCCGGCTAGCGGGAGCCAAGAGACCCAGTACTTC. It specifies CASSPASGSQETQYF.

This chain uses TRBV5-6 with TRBJ2-3, with TRBD1 matching over 7 bases. Germline values: CDR1 SGHDT, CDR2 YYEEEE. There are 15 residues in the CDR3. Trimming removed 0 bases from V and 3 bases from J; junction bases left unmatched: 4. As DNA, the CDR3 is TGTGCCAGCAGCTTGGAGACAGGGTGGACAGATACGCAGTATTTT. Translating it yields CASSLETGWTDTQYF.

The rearrangement uses TRBV18 and TRBJ2-7; perhaps TRBD2 as D (5 bases). Trimming stripped 5 bases from V and 9 bases from J, with 20 bases between. This CDR3 is 14 amino acids long. Germline V gene lookup returns CDR1 KGHSH and CDR2 LQKENI. As DNA, the CDR3 is TGTGCCAGCTCATCTTGGACGGTGACGGAGGCGCAGTACTTC. Its protein is CASSSWTVTEAQYF. The full variable domain, rest sourced from reference TRBV18 and TRBJ2-7, is NAGVMQNPRHLVRRRGQEARLRCSPMKGHSHVYWYRQLPEEGLKFMVYLQKENIIDESGMPKERFSAEFPKEGPSILRIQQVVRGDSAAYFCASSSWTVTEAQYFGPGTRLTVT.

The genes are TRBV3-1 (or the pseudogene TRBV3-2) and TRBJ2-7; 8 nucleotides line up with TRBD2. This CDR3 region has 18 residues. V was clipped by 1 base and J by 3 bases; unmatched bases: 14. CDR1 and CDR2 (germline): LGHDT, YNNKEL (reference sequence). The CDR3 sequence is CASSQGGGQAGDLYEQYV. CDR3 DNA: TGTGCCAGCAGCCAAGGGGGAGGGCAAGCGGGGGACCTCTACGAGCAGTACGTC.

The chain has TRBV6-5 and TRBJ2-7; TRBD1 agrees at 9 bases. CDR3 length: 14 residues. Germline CDR1 MNHEY, CDR2 SVGAGI. V shed 6 bases, J shed 6 bases, and the junction held 9 bases outside the gene matches. The CDR3 region has the DNA TGTGCCAGCAGGGGACAGGGCCGGGACCCCGAGCAGTACGTC. It translates to CASRGQGRDPEQYV.